This TCR beta chain is drawn from a study of cytomegalovirus exposure and HLA in healthy donors. Background on the study: T cells numbering about 179 million yielded approximately 100 million unique TCR beta sequences in an earlier analysis. Broader study findings: Roughly uniform sequencing depth across donors was assumed, possibly incorrectly. The records held CMV serostatus as the only immune exposure information.

To note about this clone: What it recognizes is unknown.

Both 60 Vbeta primers and 13 Jbeta primers went into the PCR. Measured with immunoSEQ multiplex PCR; TCRdb has only the in-frame clones, and not every one. This sample has about 92,000 clones, with around four fifths found just once. The CDR3 is 14 amino acids. Germline lookup yields CDR1 SNHLY and CDR2 FYNNEI. V trimming: 8 bases; J trimming: 6 bases; junction bases outside the gene matches: 4. The receptor comes from a young woman in good health and CMV-seropositive. The V and J genes are TRBV2 and TRBJ2-1; 13 bases align to TRBD2. Sequencing input: PBMCs. CDR3 loop: CASRGLAGFNEQFF. Here the CDR3 DNA reads TGTGCCAGCCGGGGACTAGCGGGGTTCAATGAGCAGTTCTTC.